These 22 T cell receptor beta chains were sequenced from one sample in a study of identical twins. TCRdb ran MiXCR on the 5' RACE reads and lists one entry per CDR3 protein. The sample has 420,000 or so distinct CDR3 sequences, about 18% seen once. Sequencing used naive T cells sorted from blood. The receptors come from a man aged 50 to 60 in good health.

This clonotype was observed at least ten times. The CDR3 DNA reads as TGCAGCGCCCTTACTTTAGGCAATGAGCAGTTCTTC. Residues: CSALTLGNEQFF. This sequence joins TRBV29-1 and TRBJ2-1; D uncertain. The CDR3 length is 12 residues. Germline V lookup: CDR1 SQVTM, CDR2 ANQGSEA. Trimming took 7 bases from V and 6 from J, leaving 13 bases between them.

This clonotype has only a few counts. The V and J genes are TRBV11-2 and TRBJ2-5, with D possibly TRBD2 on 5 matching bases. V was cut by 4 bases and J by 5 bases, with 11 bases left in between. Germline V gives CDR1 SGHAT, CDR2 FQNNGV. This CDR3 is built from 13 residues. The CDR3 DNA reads TGTGCCAGCAGCTCTCCCACGGGGGAGACCCAGTACTTC. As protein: CASSSPTGETQYF.

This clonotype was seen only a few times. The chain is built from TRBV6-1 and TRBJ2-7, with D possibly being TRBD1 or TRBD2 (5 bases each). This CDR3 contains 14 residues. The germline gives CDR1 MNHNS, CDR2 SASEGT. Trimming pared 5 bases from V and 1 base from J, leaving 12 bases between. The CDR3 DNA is TGTGCCAGCAGTCAATCTGGGGGTTCCTACGAGCAGTACTTC. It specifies CASSQSGGSYEQYF.

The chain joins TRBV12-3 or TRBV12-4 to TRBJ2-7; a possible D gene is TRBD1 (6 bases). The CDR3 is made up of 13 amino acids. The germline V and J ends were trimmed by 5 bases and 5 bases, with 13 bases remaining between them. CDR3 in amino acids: CASSPSDRNEQYF. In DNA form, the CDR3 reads TGTGCCAGCAGTCCTTCTGACAGGAACGAGCAGTACTTC.

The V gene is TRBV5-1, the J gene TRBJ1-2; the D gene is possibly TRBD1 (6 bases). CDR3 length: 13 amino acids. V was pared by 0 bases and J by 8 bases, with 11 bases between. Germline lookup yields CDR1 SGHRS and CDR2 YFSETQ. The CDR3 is CASSLGRGIGYTF. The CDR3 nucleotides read TGCGCCAGCAGCTTGGGCAGGGGAATAGGCTACACCTTC.

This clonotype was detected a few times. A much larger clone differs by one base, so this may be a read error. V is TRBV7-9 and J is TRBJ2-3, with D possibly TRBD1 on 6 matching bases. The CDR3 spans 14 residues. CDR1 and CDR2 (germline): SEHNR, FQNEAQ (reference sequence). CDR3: CAGSLGGPTDTQYF. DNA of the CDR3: TGTGCCGGCAGCCTAGGGGGACCCACCGATACGCAGTATTTT.

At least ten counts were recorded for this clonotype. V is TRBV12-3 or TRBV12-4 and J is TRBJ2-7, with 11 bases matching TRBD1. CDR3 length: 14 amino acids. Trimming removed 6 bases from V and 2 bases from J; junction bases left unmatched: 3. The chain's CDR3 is CASRPGQGAYEQYF. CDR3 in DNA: TGTGCCAGCAGACCGGGACAGGGGGCCTACGAGCAGTACTTC.

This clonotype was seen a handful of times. CDR3 in amino acids: CASSLALLGGPAYEQYF. CDR3 nucleotide sequence: TGTGCCAGCAGCTTGGCTCTACTGGGGGGGCCCGCCTACGAGCAGTACTTC. The chain is built from TRBV5-5 and TRBJ2-7; D might be TRBD2 (7 bases). Per the germline V gene, CDR1 is SGHKS and CDR2 is YYEKEE (reference sequence). The V end was cut by 0 bases, the J end by 2 bases, with 18 bases between. The CDR3 covers 17 residues.

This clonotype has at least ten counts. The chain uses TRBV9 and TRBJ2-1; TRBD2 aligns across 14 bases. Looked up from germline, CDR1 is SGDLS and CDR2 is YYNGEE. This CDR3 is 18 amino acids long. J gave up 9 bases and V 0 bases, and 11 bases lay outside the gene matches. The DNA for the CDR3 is TGTGCCAGCAGCGTAGGCCCCCATGGGACTAGCGGGAGTACTGAGCAGTTCTTC. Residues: CASSVGPHGTSGSTEQFF.

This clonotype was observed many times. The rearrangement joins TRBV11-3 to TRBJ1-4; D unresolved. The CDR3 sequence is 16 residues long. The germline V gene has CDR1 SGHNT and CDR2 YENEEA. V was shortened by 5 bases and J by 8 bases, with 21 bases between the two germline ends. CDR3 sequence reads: CASSHYATVRGEKLFF. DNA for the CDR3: TGTGCCAGCAGCCATTACGCGACGGTCAGAGGAGAAAAACTGTTTTTT.

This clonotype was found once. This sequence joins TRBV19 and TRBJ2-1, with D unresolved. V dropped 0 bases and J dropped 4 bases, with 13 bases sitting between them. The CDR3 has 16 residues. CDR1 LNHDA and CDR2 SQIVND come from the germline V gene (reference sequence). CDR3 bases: TGTGCCAGTAGTATAGATCTCCCCAAAGGTTACAATGAGCAGTTCTTC. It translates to CASSIDLPKGYNEQFF. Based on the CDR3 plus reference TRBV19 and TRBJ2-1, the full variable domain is DGGITQSPKYLFRKEGQNVTLSCEQNLNHDAMYWYRQDPGQGLRLIYYSQIVNDFQKGDIAEGYSVSREKKESFPLTVTSAQKNPTAFYLCASSIDLPKGYNEQFFGPGTRLTVL.

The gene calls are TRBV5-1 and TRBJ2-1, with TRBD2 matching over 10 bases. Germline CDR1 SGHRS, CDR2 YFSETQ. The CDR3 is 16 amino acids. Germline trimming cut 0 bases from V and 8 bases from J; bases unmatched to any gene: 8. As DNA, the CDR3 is TGCGCCAGCAGCTTGGTTATAGCGGGAGGCTCGGATGAGCAGTTCTTC. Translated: CASSLVIAGGSDEQFF.

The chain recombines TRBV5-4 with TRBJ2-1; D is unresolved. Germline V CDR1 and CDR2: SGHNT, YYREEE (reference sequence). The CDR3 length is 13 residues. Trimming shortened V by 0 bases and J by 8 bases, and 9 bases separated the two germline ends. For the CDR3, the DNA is TGTGCCAGCAGCTTGGCGGTCGGCGATGAGCAGTTCTTC. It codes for CASSLAVGDEQFF.

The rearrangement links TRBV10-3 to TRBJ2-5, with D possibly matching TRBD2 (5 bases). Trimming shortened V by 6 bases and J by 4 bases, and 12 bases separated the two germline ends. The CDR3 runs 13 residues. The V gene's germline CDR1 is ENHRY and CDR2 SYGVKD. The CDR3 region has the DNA TGTGCCATCAGACCGACTCTAGCAGAGACCCAGTACTTC. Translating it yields CAIRPTLAETQYF.

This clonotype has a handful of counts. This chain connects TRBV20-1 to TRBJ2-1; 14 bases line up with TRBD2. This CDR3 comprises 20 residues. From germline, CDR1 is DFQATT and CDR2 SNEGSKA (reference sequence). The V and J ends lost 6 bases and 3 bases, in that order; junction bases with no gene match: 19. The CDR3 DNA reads TGCAGTGCAAGGAAACCGGGACTAGCGGGAGTCCTCACCCGCTACAATGAGCAGTTCTTC. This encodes CSARKPGLAGVLTRYNEQFF.

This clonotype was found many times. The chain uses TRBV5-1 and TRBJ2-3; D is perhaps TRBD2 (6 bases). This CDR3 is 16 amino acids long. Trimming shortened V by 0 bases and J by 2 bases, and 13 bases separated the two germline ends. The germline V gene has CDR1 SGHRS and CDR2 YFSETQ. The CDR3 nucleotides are TGCGCCAGCAGCTTGGGAGTTAGCGGAGCCACAGATACGCAGTATTTT. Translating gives CASSLGVSGATDTQYF.

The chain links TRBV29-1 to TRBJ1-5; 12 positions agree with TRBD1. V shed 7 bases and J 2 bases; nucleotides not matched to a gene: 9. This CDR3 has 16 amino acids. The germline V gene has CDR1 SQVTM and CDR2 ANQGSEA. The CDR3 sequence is CSGARDRGLCNQPQHF. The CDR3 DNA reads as TGCAGCGGGGCGAGGGACAGGGGGCTTTGCAATCAGCCCCAGCATTTT.

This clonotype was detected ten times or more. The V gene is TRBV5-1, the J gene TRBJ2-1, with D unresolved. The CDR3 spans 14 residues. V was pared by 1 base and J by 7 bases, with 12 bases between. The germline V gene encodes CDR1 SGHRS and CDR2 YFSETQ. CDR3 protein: CASSLFESGNEQFF. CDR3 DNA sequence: TGCGCCAGCAGCTTGTTCGAAAGTGGGAATGAGCAGTTCTTC.

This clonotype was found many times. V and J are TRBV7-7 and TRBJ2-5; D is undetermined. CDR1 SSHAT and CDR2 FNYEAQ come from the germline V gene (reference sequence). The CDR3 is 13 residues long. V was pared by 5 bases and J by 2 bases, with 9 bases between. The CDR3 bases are TGTGCCAGCAGCCCACAAATTCAAGAGACCCAGTACTTC. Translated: CASSPQIQETQYF.

CDR3 amino acids: CASSLDRWGYTF. The CDR3 DNA sequence: TGTGCCAGCAGCTTGGACCGGTGGGGCTACACCTTC. V is TRBV5-5 and J is TRBJ1-2; no clear D gene. Trimming left V 0 bases short and J 8 bases short, with 8 bases between. There are 12 residues in the CDR3. Germline V CDR1 and CDR2: SGHKS, YYEKEE (reference sequence).

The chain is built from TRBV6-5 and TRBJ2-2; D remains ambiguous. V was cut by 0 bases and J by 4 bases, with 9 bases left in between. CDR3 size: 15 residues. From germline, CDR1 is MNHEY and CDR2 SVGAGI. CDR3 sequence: CASSYSYRATGELFF. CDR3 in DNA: TGTGCCAGCAGTTACTCCTACCGGGCCACCGGGGAGCTGTTTTTT.

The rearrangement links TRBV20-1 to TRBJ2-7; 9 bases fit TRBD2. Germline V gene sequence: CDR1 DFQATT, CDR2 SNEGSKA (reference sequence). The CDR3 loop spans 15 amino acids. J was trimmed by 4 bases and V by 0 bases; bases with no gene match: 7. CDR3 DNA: TGCAGTGCTAGAGAAGGACAGGCGGGGGGGTACGAGCAGTACTTC. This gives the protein CSAREGQAGGYEQYF.